This TCR beta chain came from a study of HIV-infected children after antiretroviral therapy interruption. Background on the study: Continuous-treatment children had median age roughly 8 years, interruption 9 to 10 years. Interruption-arm samples span weeks 0, 12, interruption end (24 or 48), and about 3 years post-study. EBV and CMV exposure was recorded in most children. Samples from the continuous-treatment group were taken at weeks 0, 48 and 150.

RNA-based 3' RACE libraries used unique molecular identifiers. TCRdb reprocessed the 3' RACE reads via MiXCR and lists one record per CDR3 protein. Of about 89,000 distinct CDR3 sequences in the sample, around 6.9% were seen once. The treatment denotes: PENTA 11 planned treatment interruption arm or continuous ART arm. The CDR3 length is 15 residues. The V and J ends lost 5 bases and 9 bases, in that order; junction bases with no gene match: 9. Germline values: CDR1 MNHEY, CDR2 SMNVEV (reference sequence). This clonotype was seen at least ten times. Sample: CD45RA+ CD4+ T cells from PBMCs, pooled from several time points, taken from a donor given antiretroviral therapy, either interrupted or continuous. Regarding subset: naive CD4+ CD45RA+ CD45RO- T cells. The chain links TRBV27 to TRBJ2-1; 11 bases are shared with TRBD2. This clonotype was obtained from a pool of human donors with HIV. CDR3 sequence reads: CASSLRLAGPREQFF. The CDR3 DNA reads TGTGCCAGCAGTCTTCGACTAGCGGGGCCTCGTGAGCAGTTCTTC.